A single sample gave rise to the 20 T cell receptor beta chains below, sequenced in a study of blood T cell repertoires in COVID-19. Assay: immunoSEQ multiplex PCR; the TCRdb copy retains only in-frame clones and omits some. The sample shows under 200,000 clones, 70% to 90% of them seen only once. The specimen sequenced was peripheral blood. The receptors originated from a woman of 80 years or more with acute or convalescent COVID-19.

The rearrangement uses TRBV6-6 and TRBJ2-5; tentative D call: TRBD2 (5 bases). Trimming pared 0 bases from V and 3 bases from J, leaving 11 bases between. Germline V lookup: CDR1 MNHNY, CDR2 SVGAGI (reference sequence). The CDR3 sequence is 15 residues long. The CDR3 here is CASSYSRLREETQYF. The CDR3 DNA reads TGTGCCAGCAGTTACTCGAGATTGAGGGAAGAGACCCAGTACTTC.

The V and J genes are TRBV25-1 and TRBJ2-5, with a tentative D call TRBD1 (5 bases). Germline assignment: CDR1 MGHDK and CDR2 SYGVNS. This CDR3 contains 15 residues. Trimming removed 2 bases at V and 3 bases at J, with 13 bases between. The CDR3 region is CASSESSGREETQYF. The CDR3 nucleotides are TGTGCCAGCAGTGAAAGTTCCGGCAGGGAAGAGACCCAGTACTTC.

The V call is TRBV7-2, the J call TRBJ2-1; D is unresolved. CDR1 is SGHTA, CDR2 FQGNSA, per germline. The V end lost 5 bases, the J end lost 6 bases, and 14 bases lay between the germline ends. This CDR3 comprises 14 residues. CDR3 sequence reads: CASSPSWASNEQFF. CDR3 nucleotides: TGTGCCAGCAGCCCATCCTGGGCTTCCAATGAGCAGTTCTTC.

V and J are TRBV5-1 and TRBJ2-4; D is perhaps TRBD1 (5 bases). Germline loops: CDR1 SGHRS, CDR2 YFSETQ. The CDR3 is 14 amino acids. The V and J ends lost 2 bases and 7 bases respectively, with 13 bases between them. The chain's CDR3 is CASSFQGMRNIQYF. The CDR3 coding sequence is TGCGCCAGCAGCTTCCAGGGTATGAGGAACATTCAGTACTTC.

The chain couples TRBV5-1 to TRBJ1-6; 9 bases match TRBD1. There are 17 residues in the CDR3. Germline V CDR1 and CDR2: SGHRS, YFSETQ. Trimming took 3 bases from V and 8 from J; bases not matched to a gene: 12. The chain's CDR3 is CASSSSTGTGLDSPLHF. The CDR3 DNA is TGCGCCAGCAGCTCATCAACCGGGACAGGGCTTGATTCACCCCTCCACTTT.

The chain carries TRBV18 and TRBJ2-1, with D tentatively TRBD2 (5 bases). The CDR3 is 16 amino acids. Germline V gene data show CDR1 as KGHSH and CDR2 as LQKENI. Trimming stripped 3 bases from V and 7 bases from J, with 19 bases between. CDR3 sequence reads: CASSPPGSYVGNEQFF. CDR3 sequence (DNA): TGTGCCAGCTCACCTCCGGGATCGTACGTCGGAAATGAGCAGTTCTTC.

In nucleotides, the CDR3 is TGCGCCAGCAGCCAAGGCGCGGGGCTAGCGGCCTCTAGCTCCTACAATGAGCAGTTCTTC. Protein: CASSQGAGLAASSSYNEQFF. This chain links TRBV4-3 with TRBJ2-1; 7 bases fit TRBD2. This CDR3 region has 20 residues. CDR1 and CDR2 (germline): LGHNA, YSLEER. Trimming removed 1 base from V and 0 bases from J; junction bases left unmatched: 15.

Written as DNA, the CDR3 is TGTGCCAGCAGCCAGACTAGTTTCATCGTTCCAAATGAGCAGTTCTTC. Protein: CASSQTSFIVPNEQFF. V gene TRBV11-3 combines with J gene TRBJ2-1, with D possibly being TRBD2 (6 bases). V dropped 5 bases and J dropped 7 bases, with 21 bases sitting between them. In germline, CDR1 is SGHNT, CDR2 YENEEA. The CDR3 runs to 16 residues.

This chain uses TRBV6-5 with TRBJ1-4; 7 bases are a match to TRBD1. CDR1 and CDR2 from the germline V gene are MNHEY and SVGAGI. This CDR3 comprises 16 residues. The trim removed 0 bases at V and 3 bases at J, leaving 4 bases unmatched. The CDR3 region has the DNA TGTGCCAGCAGTTACTCGAAGGGACAGCCTAATGAAAAACTGTTTTTT. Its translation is CASSYSKGQPNEKLFF.

The CDR3: CASSVATGGGGTGELFF. As DNA, the CDR3 is TGTGCCAGCAGCGTAGCTACAGGGGGAGGGGGCACCGGGGAGCTGTTTTTT. The V call is TRBV9, the J call TRBJ2-2, with D possibly TRBD1 on 8 matching bases. The CDR3 length is 17 residues. The V gene lost 0 bases and the J gene lost 4 bases, with 16 bases spanning the gap. CDR1 SGDLS and CDR2 YYNGEE come from the germline V gene.

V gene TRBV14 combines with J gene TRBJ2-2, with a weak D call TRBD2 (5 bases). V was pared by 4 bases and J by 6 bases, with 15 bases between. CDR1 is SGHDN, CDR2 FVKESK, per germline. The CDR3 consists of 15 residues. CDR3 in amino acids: CASSPIVGVPGELFF. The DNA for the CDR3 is TGTGCCAGCAGCCCCATTGTGGGAGTGCCCGGGGAGCTGTTTTTT.

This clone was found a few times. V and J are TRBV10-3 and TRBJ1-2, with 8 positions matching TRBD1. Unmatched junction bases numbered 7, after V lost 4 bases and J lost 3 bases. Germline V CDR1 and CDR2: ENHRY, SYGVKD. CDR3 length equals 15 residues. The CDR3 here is CAISGTGKNDYGYTF. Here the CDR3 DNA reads TGTGCCATCAGTGGGACAGGGAAAAATGACTATGGCTACACCTTC.

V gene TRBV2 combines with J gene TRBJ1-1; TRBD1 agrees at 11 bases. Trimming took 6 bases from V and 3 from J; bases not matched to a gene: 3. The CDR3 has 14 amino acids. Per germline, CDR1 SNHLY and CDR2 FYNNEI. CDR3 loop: CASRDRGRHTEAFF. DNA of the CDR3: TGTGCCAGCAGGGACAGGGGGCGACACACTGAAGCTTTCTTT.

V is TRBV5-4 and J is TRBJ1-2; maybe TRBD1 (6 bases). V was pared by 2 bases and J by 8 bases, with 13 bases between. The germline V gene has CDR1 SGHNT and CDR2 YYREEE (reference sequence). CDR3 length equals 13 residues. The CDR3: CASSFIGGRGYTF. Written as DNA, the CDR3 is TGTGCCAGCAGCTTCATTGGGGGCAGGGGCTACACCTTC.

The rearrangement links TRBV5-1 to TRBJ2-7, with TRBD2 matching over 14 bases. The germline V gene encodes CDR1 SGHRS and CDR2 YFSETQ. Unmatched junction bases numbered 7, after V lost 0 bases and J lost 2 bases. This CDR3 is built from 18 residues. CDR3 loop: CASSLGGTSGSFPYEQYF. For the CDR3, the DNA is TGCGCCAGCAGCTTGGGAGGGACTAGCGGGAGTTTTCCCTACGAGCAGTACTTC.

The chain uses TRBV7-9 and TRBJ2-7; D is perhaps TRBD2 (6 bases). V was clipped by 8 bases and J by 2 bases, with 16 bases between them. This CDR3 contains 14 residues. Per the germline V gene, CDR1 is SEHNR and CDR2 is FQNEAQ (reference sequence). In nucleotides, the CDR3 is TGTGCCAGCGGGGTCCGGGGGAGCCCCTACGAGCAGTACTTC. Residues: CASGVRGSPYEQYF.

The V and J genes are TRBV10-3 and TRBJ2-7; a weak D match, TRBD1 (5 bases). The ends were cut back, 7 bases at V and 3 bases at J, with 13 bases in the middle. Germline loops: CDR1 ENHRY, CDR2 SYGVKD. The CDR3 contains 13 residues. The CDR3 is CAITQGTFYEQYF. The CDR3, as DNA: TGTGCCATCACCCAGGGAACGTTCTACGAGCAGTACTTC.

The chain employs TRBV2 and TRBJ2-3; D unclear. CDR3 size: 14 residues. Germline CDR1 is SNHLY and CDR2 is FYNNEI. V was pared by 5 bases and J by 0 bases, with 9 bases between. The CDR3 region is CASSPLLSTDTQYF. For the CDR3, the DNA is TGTGCCAGCAGTCCCCTCCTAAGCACAGATACGCAGTATTTT.

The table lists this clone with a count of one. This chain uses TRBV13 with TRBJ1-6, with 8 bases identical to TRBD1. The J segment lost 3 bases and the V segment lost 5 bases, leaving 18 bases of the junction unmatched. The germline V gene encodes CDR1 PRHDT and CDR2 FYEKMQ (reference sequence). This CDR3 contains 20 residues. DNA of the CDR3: TGTGCCAGCAGCCGAATGGGGGGCCCGACAGGGGCCAACTATAATTCACCCCTCCACTTT. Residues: CASSRMGGPTGANYNSPLHF.

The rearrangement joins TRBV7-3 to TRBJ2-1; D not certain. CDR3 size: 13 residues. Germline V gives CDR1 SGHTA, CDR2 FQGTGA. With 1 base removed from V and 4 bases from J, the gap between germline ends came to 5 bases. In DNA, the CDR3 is TGTGCCAGCAGCTTAAACAGTTACAATGAGCAGTTCTTC. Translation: CASSLNSYNEQFF.